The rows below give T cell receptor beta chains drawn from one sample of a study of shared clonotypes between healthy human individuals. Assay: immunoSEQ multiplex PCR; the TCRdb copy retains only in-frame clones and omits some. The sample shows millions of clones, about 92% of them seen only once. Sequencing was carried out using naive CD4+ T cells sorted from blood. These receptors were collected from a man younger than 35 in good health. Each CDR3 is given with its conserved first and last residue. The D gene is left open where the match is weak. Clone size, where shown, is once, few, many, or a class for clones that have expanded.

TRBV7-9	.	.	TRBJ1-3	TGTGCCAGCAGCCCCCGGGGTCTGGGCGACTCTGGAAACACCATATATTTT	CASSPRGLGDSGNTIYF
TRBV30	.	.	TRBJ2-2	TGTGCCTGGAGTATGGGGGCCACCGGGGAGCTGTTTTTT	CAWSMGATGELFF
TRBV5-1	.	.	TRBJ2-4	TGCGCCAGCAGCCTCCGACAAAGTATTTTGGGGGACGTGGCCAAAAACATTCAGTACTTC	CASSLRQSILGDVAKNIQYF
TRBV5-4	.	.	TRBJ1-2	TGTGCCAGCAGCTTGGACAGGACCTATGGCTACACCTTC	CASSLDRTYGYTF
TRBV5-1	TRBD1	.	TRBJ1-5	TGCGCCAGCAGCGCAGGGACAGGCAATCAGCCCCAGCATTTT	CASSAGTGNQPQHF
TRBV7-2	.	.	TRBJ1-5	TGTGCCAGCAGCTTAAAATGGGGCCAGCCCCAGCATTTT	CASSLKWGQPQHF
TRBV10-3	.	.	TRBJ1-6	TGTGCCATCAGTGAGTCGTCCCAGGGTAGTTCACCCCTCCACTTT	CAISESSQGSSPLHF
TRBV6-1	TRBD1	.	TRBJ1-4	TGTGCCAGCCGACAGGGGAATGAAAAACTGTTTTTT	CASRQGNEKLFF
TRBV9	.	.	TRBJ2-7	TGTGCCAGCAGCGTAAGCTCTAGTTCGTACGAGCAGTACTTC	CASSVSSSSYEQYF
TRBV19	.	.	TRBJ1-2	TGTGCCAGTAGTATATCAGAGACCTATGGCTACACCTTC	CASSISETYGYTF
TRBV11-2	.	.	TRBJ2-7	TGTGCCAGCAGCTTAGAAGGCCCCTACGAGCAGTACTTC	CASSLEGPYEQYF
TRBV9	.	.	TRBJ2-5	TGTGCCAGCAGCGTAGGGCCGTCGTCAGGCCTAGAGACCCAGTACTTC	CASSVGPSSGLETQYF
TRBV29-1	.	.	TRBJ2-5	TGCAGCGGCTGCCTAGGGGCGGCGGGGGAGACCCAGTACTTC	CSGCLGAAGETQYF
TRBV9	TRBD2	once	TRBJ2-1	TGTGCCAGCAGCGTAGAGCGGGAGCCTTCCAATGAGCAGTTCTTC	CASSVEREPSNEQFF
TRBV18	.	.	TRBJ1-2	TGTGCCAGCTCACCAGGGCCCGTTCAGGGCTACACCTTC	CASSPGPVQGYTF
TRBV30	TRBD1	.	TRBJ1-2	TGTGCCTCGAGGACAGGCCCCACCTATGGCTACACCTTC	CASRTGPTYGYTF
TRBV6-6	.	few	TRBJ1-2	TGTGCCAGCATGGTGCCCAACTATGGCTACACCTTC	CASMVPNYGYTF
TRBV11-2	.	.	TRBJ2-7	TGTGCCAGCAGCTTAAGACTTACGACCTACGAGCAGTACTTC	CASSLRLTTYEQYF
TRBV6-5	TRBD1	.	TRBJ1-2	TGTGCCAGCAGTTCCCGACAGGGCCATGGCTACACCTTC	CASSSRQGHGYTF
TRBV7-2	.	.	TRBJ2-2	TGTGCCAGCAGCTCGCAACCGAACACCGGGGAGCTGTTTTTT	CASSSQPNTGELFF
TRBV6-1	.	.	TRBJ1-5	TGTGCCAGCAGTGAAGGTTTTGGGGCGGGGATGAATCAACCCCAGCATTTT	CASSEGFGAGMNQPQHF
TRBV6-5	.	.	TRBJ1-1	TGTGCCAGCAGTTACGACTCCCCGGCCGTGAACACTGAAGCTTTCTTT	CASSYDSPAVNTEAFF
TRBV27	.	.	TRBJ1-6	TGTGCCAGCAGGGGGGACACTAATTCACCCCTCCACTTT	CASRGDTNSPLHF
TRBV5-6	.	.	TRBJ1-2	TGTGCCAGCAGCTTGGAGCGAGAGTTGAGGACTTACTATGGCTACACCTTC	CASSLERELRTYYGYTF
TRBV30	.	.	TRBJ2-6	TGTGCTAACCCTGCAGGGAAAAGCTCTGGGGCCAACGTCCTGACTTTC	CANPAGKSSGANVLTF
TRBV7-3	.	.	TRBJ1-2	TGTGCCAGCAGCCCAGGTGAGCCCGGCTATGGCTACACCTTC	CASSPGEPGYGYTF
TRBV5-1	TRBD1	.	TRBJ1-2	TGCGCCAGCAGCTTGGAGGACAGGGCCGGCTACACCTTC	CASSLEDRAGYTF
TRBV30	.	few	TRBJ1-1	TGTGCCTGGAGTGACAATCAAGCTTTCTTT	CAWSDNQAFF
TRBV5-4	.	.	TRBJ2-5	TGTGCCAGCAGCATTCAAGAGACCCAGTACTTC	CASSIQETQYF
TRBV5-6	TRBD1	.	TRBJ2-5	TGTGCCAGCAGCTTGGAAGGACAGGGGCCGAGGCAAGAGACCCAGTACTTC	CASSLEGQGPRQETQYF
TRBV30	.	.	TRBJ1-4	TGTGCCTGGGGGAGAGGGGAAAAACTGTTTTTT	CAWGRGEKLFF
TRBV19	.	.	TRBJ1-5	TGTGCCAGTAGTAACCTCCCAGATAGCAATCAGCCCCAGCATTTT	CASSNLPDSNQPQHF
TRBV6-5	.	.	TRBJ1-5	TGTGCCAGCAGTTTCGGGCGGGGTAGCAATCAGCCCCAGCATTTT	CASSFGRGSNQPQHF
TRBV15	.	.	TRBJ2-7	TGTGCCACCAGCAGCTTTACAGGGTCCGAGCAGTACTTC	CATSSFTGSEQYF
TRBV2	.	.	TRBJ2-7	TGTGCCAGCAGTGAGACAGGCCGACCCTCCTACGAGCAGTACTTC	CASSETGRPSYEQYF
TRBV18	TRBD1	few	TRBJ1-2	TGTGCCAGCTCACTCGGGACAGGGCCAAACTATGGCTACACCTTC	CASSLGTGPNYGYTF
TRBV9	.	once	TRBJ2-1	TGTGCCAGCAGCGTTTCTTCTTTGCAGTACAATGAGCAGTTCTTC	CASSVSSLQYNEQFF
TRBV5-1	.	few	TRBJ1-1	TGCGCCAGCAGCTTGGAGGCAGCGAACACTGAAGCTTTCTTT	CASSLEAANTEAFF
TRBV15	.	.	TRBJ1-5	TGTGCCACCAGCAGAGACAGGGGAAGCAATCAGCCCCAGCATTTT	CATSRDRGSNQPQHF
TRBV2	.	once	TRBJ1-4	TGTGCCAGCAAGCCCAGGAGGGATGAAAAACTGTTTTTT	CASKPRRDEKLFF
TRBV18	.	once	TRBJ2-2	TGTGCCAGCTCACCCGGAGCTAGCAGCACCGGGGAGCTGTTTTTT	CASSPGASSTGELFF
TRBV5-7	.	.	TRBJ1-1	TGTGCCAGCAGCTTGGCTCTTGGACCGACGAGGACTGAAGCTTTCTTT	CASSLALGPTRTEAFF
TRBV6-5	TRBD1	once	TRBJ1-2	TGTGCCAGCAGTTACACACAGGGGTGGAACTATGGCTACACCTTC	CASSYTQGWNYGYTF
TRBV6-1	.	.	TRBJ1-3	TGTGCCAGCAGACTCAGGGGCCTGGGAGGAAACACCATATATTTT	CASRLRGLGGNTIYF
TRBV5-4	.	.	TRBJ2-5	TGTGCCAGCGGTAGGACATGGGAGACCCAGTACTTC	CASGRTWETQYF
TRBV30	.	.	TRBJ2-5	TGTGCCGCCGTGGGTTGGGGTAGCGACCAAGAGACCCAGTACTTC	CAAVGWGSDQETQYF
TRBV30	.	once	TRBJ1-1	TGTGCCTGGAGTGTCCGGGGGGACACTGAAGCTTTCTTT	CAWSVRGDTEAFF
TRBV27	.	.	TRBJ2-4	TGTGCCAGCAGTTTGACAAGTCTAGCCAAAAACATTCAGTACTTC	CASSLTSLAKNIQYF
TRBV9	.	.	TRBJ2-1	TGTGCCAGCAGCGTCCGGGAGACCTACAATGAGCAGTTCTTC	CASSVRETYNEQFF
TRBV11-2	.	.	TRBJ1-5	TGTGCCAGCAGCTTAGATGGAGGGCATCAGCCCCAGCATTTT	CASSLDGGHQPQHF
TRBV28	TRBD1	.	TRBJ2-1	TGTGCCAGCAGTCCCCTCCCCACAGGGGGCTACAATGAGCAGTTCTTC	CASSPLPTGGYNEQFF
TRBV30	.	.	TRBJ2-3	TGTGCCTGGGCCCTCGGCGGTGGGGTGCGAGATACGCAGTATTTT	CAWALGGGVRDTQYF
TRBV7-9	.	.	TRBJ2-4	TGTGCCAGCAGCTTAGTAGAGGCCAAAAACATTCAGTACTTC	CASSLVEAKNIQYF
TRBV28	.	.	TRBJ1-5	TGTGCCAGCAGGGCAGGGGCTAATCAGCCCCAGCATTTT	CASRAGANQPQHF